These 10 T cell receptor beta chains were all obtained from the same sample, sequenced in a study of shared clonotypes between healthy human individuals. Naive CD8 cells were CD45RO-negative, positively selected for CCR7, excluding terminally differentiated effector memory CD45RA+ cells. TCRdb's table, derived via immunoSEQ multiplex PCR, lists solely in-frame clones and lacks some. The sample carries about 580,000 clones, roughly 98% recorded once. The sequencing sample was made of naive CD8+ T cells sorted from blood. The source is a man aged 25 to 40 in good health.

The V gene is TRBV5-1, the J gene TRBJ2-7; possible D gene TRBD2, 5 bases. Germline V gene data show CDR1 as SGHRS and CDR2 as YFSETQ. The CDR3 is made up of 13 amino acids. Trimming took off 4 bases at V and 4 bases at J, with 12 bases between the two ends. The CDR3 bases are TGCGCCAGCAGCGGACTGACGCGTTACGAGCAGTACTTC. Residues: CASSGLTRYEQYF.

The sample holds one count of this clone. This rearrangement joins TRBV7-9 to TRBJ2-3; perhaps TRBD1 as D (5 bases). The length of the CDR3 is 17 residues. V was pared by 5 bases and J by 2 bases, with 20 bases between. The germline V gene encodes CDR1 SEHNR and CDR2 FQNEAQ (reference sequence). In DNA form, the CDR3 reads TGTGCCAGCAGCACCCAGTCAGGGTACGGAACCACAGATACGCAGTATTTT. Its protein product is CASSTQSGYGTTDTQYF. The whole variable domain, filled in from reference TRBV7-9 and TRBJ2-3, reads DTGVSQNPRHKITKRGQNVTFRCDPISEHNRLYWYRQTLGQGPEFLTYFQNEAQLEKSRLLSDRFSAERPKGSFSTLEIQRTEQGDSAMYLCASSTQSGYGTTDTQYFGPGTRLTVL.

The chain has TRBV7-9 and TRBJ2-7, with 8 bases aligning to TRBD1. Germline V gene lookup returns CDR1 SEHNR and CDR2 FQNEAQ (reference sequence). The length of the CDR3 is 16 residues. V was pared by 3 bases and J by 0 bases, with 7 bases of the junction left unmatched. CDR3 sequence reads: CASSFPQQGDSYEQYF. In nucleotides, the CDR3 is TGTGCCAGCAGCTTTCCCCAACAGGGGGACTCCTACGAGCAGTACTTC.

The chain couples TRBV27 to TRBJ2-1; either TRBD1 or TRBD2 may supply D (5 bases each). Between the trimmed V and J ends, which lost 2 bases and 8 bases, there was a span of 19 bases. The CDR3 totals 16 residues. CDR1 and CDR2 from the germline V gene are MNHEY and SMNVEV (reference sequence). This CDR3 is CASSLKGQMRGDEQFF. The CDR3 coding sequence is TGTGCCAGCAGTTTAAAGGGCCAGATGAGGGGTGATGAGCAGTTCTTC.

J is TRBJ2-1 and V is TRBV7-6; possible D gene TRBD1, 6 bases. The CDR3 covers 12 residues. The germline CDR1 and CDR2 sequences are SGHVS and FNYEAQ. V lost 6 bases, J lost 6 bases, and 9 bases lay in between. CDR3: CASSGQINEQFF. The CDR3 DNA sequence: TGTGCCAGCAGTGGACAGATCAATGAGCAGTTCTTC.

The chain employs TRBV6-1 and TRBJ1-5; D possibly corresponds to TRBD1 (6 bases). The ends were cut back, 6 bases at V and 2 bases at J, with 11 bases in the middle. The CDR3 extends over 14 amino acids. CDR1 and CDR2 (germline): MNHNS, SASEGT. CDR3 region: CASRQGRGNQPQHF. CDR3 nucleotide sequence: TGTGCCAGCAGACAGGGTAGGGGCAATCAGCCCCAGCATTTT.

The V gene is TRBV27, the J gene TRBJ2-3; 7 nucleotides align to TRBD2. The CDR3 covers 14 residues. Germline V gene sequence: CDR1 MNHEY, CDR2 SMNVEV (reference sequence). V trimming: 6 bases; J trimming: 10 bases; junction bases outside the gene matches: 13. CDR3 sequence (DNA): TGTGCCAGCAGCCGTAGCTCGGGACTACGTTCGCAGTATTTT. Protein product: CASSRSSGLRSQYF.

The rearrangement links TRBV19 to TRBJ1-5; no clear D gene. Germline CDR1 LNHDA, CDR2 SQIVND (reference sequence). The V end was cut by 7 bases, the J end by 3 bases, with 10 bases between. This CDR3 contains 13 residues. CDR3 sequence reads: CASIGAINQPQHF. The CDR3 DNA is TGTGCCAGTATAGGTGCCATCAATCAGCCCCAGCATTTT.

Here the CDR3 reads CASSLGSTGANVLTF. The CDR3 nucleotides read TGTGCCAGCAGCTTAGGATCGACTGGGGCCAACGTCCTGACTTTC. This rearrangement joins TRBV13 to TRBJ2-6; the D is unclear. V was cut by 0 bases and J by 2 bases, with 5 bases left in between. The CDR3 has 15 residues. CDR1 is PRHDT and CDR2 is FYEKMQ in the germline V gene (reference sequence).

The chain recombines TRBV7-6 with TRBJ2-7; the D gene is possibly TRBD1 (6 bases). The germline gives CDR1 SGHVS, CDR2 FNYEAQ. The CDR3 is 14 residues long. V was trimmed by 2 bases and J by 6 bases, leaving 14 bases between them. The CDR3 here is CASSLREQGSEQYF. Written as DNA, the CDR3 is TGTGCCAGCAGCTTAAGGGAACAGGGTAGCGAGCAGTACTTC.